The rows below give T cell receptor beta chains drawn from one sample of a study of CD8 T cells in Susac syndrome. MiXCR was run by TCRdb on the immunoSEQ multiplex PCR reads, yielding one entry per CDR3 protein. The sample comprises roughly 200,000 distinct CDR3 sequences, 85% to 95% of which are singletons, and roughly 0.16% rests with the top ten. Sequencing used CD8+ T cells from PBMCs. The receptors were sampled from a human donor with multiple sclerosis. The CDR3 runs from the conserved cysteine through the conserved F or W. The order of the fields is J gene, V gene, D gene, clone size, CDR3 protein, CDR3 DNA. The D gene is left open where the match is weak. Part of the rows lack a size; the others show once, few, many or a class for expanded clones.

TRBJ2-5 TRBV4-1 . . CASSQGGETQYF TGCGCCAGCAGCCAAGGGGGAGAGACCCAGTACTTC
TRBJ2-1 TRBV20-1 . . CSAPGGGSRDEQFF TGCAGTGCCCCGGGGGGCGGGAGTCGGGATGAGCAGTTCTTC
TRBJ2-1 TRBV11-2 . once CASSQMNEQFF TGTGCCAGCAGCCAAATGAATGAGCAGTTCTTC
TRBJ1-4 TRBV18 . . CASSPGTVEKLFF TGTGCCAGCTCACCCGGGACGGTTGAAAAACTGTTTTTT
TRBJ2-1 TRBV20-1 TRBD2 . CSAILLAGGRGEQFF TGCAGTGCTATCCTACTAGCGGGAGGGCGGGGTGAGCAGTTCTTC
TRBJ2-1 TRBV12-5 TRBD1 . CASSGTGDYNEQFF TGTGCTAGCTCCGGGACAGGGGACTACAATGAGCAGTTCTTC
TRBJ2-1 TRBV3-1 TRBD1 . CASSQDQGDEQFF TGTGCCAGCAGCCAAGATCAGGGGGATGAGCAGTTCTTC
TRBJ2-7 TRBV20-1 . . CSARSLGQPYEQYF TGCAGTGCTAGATCATTGGGGCAGCCCTACGAGCAGTACTTC
TRBJ1-1 TRBV9 . . CASGSNTEAFF TGTGCCAGCGGGTCGAACACTGAAGCTTTCTTT
TRBJ2-1 TRBV7-9 . . CASSSAEQFF TGTGCCAGCAGCTCCGCTGAGCAGTTCTTC